These 25 T cell receptor beta chains originate from one sample sequenced in a study of T cell repertoires in cytomegalovirus infection. In TCRdb, the reads were re-called with MiXCR into one record per CDR3 protein. The sample contains 650,000 to 850,000 distinct CDR3 sequences, 25% to 35% of which appear only once. Their cognate antigens are unknown. Sequences were derived from cultured CD8+ T cells from PBMCs, sampled from culture after CMV antigen stimulation. These TCRs come from a human donor in good health (CMV status not recorded). Some clones in this sample may be carry-over from other donors' samples.

V and J are TRBV15 and TRBJ1-5; perhaps TRBD1 as D (5 bases). V lost 3 bases to trimming and J lost 3 bases, with 12 bases between them. This CDR3 is 15 amino acids long. Germline V gene data show CDR1 as LNHNV and CDR2 as YYDKDF (reference sequence). DNA of the CDR3: TGTGCCACCAGCAGGATCCAGGGAGTCAATCAGCCCCAGCATTTT. The encoded protein is CATSRIQGVNQPQHF. Together with reference TRBV15 and TRBJ1-5, the CDR3 gives the full variable domain: DAMVIQNPRYQVTQFGKPVTLSCSQTLNHNVMYWYQQKSSQAPKLLFHYYDKDFNNEADTPDNFQSRRPNTSFCFLDIRSPGLGDTAMYLCATSRIQGVNQPQHFGDGTRLSIL.

This clonotype was seen only a few times. The V and J genes are TRBV6-6 and TRBJ2-5, with TRBD2 identical over 7 bases. The CDR3 runs 15 residues. In germline, CDR1 is MNHNY, CDR2 SVGAGI (reference sequence). Trimming at V came to 10 bases and at J to 1 base, leaving 12 bases not matched to a gene. CDR3 residues: CAIGLGTTSQETQYF. CDR3 nucleotides: TGTGCCATCGGCCTCGGGACTACCTCCCAAGAGACCCAGTACTTC.

This clonotype was detected a few times. The rearrangement uses TRBV7-9 and TRBJ1-5; possible D gene TRBD1, 6 bases. The V gene's germline CDR1 is SEHNR and CDR2 FQNEAQ (reference sequence). V was shortened by 6 bases and J by 7 bases, with 10 bases between the two germline ends. CDR3 length: 12 amino acids. The CDR3 reads CASRRGAQPQHF. The DNA for the CDR3 is TGTGCCAGCAGGAGGGGGGCCCAGCCCCAGCATTTT.

This clonotype was counted only a few times. J is TRBJ2-1 and V is TRBV6-6, with 8 bases that match TRBD2. Germline V gene data show CDR1 as MNHNY and CDR2 as SVGAGI (reference sequence). The CDR3 consists of 16 residues. Trimming took 4 bases from V and 5 from J; bases not matched to a gene: 10. The CDR3 coding sequence is TGTGCCAGCAGTTTGTGGACAGCGGGGGTGCACAATGAGCAGTTCTTC. It translates to CASSLWTAGVHNEQFF.

This chain links TRBV28 with TRBJ2-3; 11 positions agree with TRBD2. The length of the CDR3 is 17 residues. With V trimmed by 5 bases and J by 0 bases, 7 bases remained unmatched. Germline assignment: CDR1 MDHEN and CDR2 SYDVKM. CDR3 region: CASSPGLADTSTDTQYF. CDR3 nucleotide sequence: TGTGCCAGCAGTCCGGGACTAGCGGACACTAGCACAGATACGCAGTATTTT.

This clonotype has only a few counts. The chain employs TRBV27 and TRBJ1-2, with TRBD1 as a possible D gene (5 bases). Trimming took off 8 bases at V and 8 bases at J, with 15 bases between the two ends. This CDR3 is 12 amino acids long. From germline, CDR1 is MNHEY and CDR2 SMNVEV (reference sequence). CDR3 region: CASGTPGRGYTF. The CDR3 DNA reads as TGTGCCAGCGGGACTCCAGGTCGAGGCTACACCTTC.

This clonotype was recorded a few times. The rearrangement joins TRBV9 to TRBJ2-2; a weak D match, TRBD2 (5 bases). The CDR3 covers 16 residues. Germline-derived CDR1 and CDR2 are SGDLS and YYNGEE. The V and J ends lost 0 bases and 1 base respectively, with 10 bases between them. The CDR3 DNA reads TGTGCCAGCAGCGTAGTGGCGGGCGGGAACACCGGGGAGCTGTTTTTT. This codes for CASSVVAGGNTGELFF.

V is TRBV20-1 and J is TRBJ2-7, with 9 bases fitting TRBD2. The CDR3 is made up of 14 amino acids. CDR1 is DFQATT and CDR2 is SNEGSKA in the germline V gene (reference sequence). J gave up 2 bases and V 5 bases, and 7 bases lay outside the gene matches. The CDR3: CSALLERGAYEQYF. CDR3 nucleotide sequence: TGCAGTGCTTTACTGGAGCGGGGGGCCTACGAGCAGTACTTC.

This clonotype was observed a few times. The chain couples TRBV4-3 to TRBJ2-5, with 7 bases matching TRBD1. Germline CDR1 LGHNA, CDR2 YSLEER. Trimming removed 0 bases from V and 1 base from J; junction bases left unmatched: 2. This CDR3 comprises 15 residues. CDR3 coding DNA: TGCGCCAGCAGCCAAGAGGGACAGCCCCAAGAGACCCAGTACTTC. Protein sequence: CASSQEGQPQETQYF.

Details on this clonotype: A much larger clone lies one base from this, so it may be a read error. V is TRBV7-2 and J is TRBJ1-6; 9 bases are shared with TRBD1. V gave up 5 bases and J gave up 4 bases; unmatched junction bases: 9. The length of the CDR3 is 17 residues. Germline V gene sequence: CDR1 SGHTA, CDR2 FQGNSA. For the CDR3, the DNA is TGTACCAGCAGCCTTCAGACGACAGGGGGATATAATTCACCCCTCCACTTT. As protein: CTSSLQTTGGYNSPLHF.

This clonotype was seen a handful of times. CDR3 sequence reads: CASSPTDLGSPLHF. In DNA, the CDR3 is TGTGCCAGCAGTCCGACAGACTTGGGATCACCCCTCCACTTT. The rearrangement joins TRBV2 to TRBJ1-6; maybe TRBD1 (5 bases). V lost 5 bases to trimming and J lost 10 bases, with 15 bases between them. Germline CDR1 reads SNHLY; CDR2 reads FYNNEI. The CDR3 is made up of 14 amino acids.

Only a few counts were recorded for this clonotype. J is TRBJ2-2 and V is TRBV7-6; no definite D call. Germline V gene sequence: CDR1 SGHVS, CDR2 FNYEAQ. V lost 7 bases, J lost 7 bases, and 10 bases lay in between. CDR3 length: 12 amino acids. CDR3 sequence: CASTKAIGELFF. As DNA, the CDR3 is TGTGCCAGCACCAAGGCTATCGGGGAGCTGTTTTTT.

This clonotype was recorded a few times. V and J are TRBV16 and TRBJ1-4, with 7 bases fitting TRBD1. CDR1 is KGHSY and CDR2 is FQNENV in the germline V gene. This CDR3 spans 20 amino acids. V dropped 1 base and J dropped 0; count of bases not matched to a gene: 14. The CDR3 bases are TGTGCCAGCAGCCAATTCGTTACAGGGGCAGTTTATGCAACTAATGAAAAACTGTTTTTT. It is translated as CASSQFVTGAVYATNEKLFF.

This clonotype is medium-sized (0.01 to 0.1%). The chain has TRBV7-9 and TRBJ1-6; maybe TRBD1 (5 bases). This CDR3 region has 15 residues. CDR1 and CDR2 from the germline V gene are SEHNR and FQNEAQ (reference sequence). V lost 4 bases, J lost 7 bases, and 14 bases lay in between. The DNA of the CDR3 is TGTGCCAGCAGCTCTGGGTCGGGACGGAATTCACCCCTCCACTTT. As protein: CASSSGSGRNSPLHF. The full variable domain, completed using reference TRBV7-9 and TRBJ1-6, is DTGVSQNPRHKITKRGQNVTFRCDPISEHNRLYWYRQTLGQGPEFLTYFQNEAQLEKSRLLSDRFSAERPKGSFSTLEIQRTEQGDSAMYLCASSSGSGRNSPLHFGNGTRLTVT.

In its sample, this clonotype was seen a few times. The rearrangement joins TRBV6-4 to TRBJ1-2; D ambiguous. Germline loops: CDR1 MRHNA, CDR2 SNTAGT. V gave up 5 bases and J gave up 3 bases, with 16 bases separating them. The CDR3 extends over 15 amino acids. The CDR3 protein is CASSPTGAFDYGYTF. The CDR3 nucleotides read TGTGCCAGCAGTCCGACTGGAGCTTTTGACTATGGCTACACCTTC.

This clonotype has a count of ten or more. The chain recombines TRBV5-6 with TRBJ1-2, with TRBD1 matching 10 bases. The CDR3 has 16 amino acids. CDR1 SGHDT and CDR2 YYEEEE come from the germline V gene. V trimming: 4 bases; J trimming: 4 bases; junction bases outside the gene matches: 10. The CDR3 nucleotides read TGTGCCAGCAGCCGGGACAGGGGCGATTCTCTCTATGGCTACACCTTC. Its protein product is CASSRDRGDSLYGYTF.

The V gene is TRBV7-2, the J gene TRBJ2-5; a possible D gene is TRBD2 (5 bases). Trimming took off 6 bases at V and 2 bases at J, with 10 bases between the two ends. The CDR3 consists of 13 residues. The germline CDR1 and CDR2 sequences are SGHTA and FQGNSA. The DNA for the CDR3 is TGTGCCAGCAGTTTCACGGGACAAGAGACCCAGTACTTC. It codes for CASSFTGQETQYF. Full variable domain (missing parts from reference TRBV7-2 and TRBJ2-5): GAGVSQSPSNKVTEKGKDVELRCDPISGHTALYWYRQSLGQGLEFLIYFQGNSAPDKSGLPSDRFSAERTGGSVSTLTIQRTQQEDSAVYLCASSFTGQETQYFGPGTRLLVL.

The chain employs TRBV13 and TRBJ2-7; 8 bases are shared with TRBD1. The CDR3 is made up of 16 amino acids. Germline V gene lookup returns CDR1 PRHDT and CDR2 FYEKMQ (reference sequence). Trimming cost V 4 bases and J 2 bases; bases outside gene matches: 10. The CDR3 reads CASSSPTGDPPYEQYF. The CDR3 bases are TGTGCCAGCAGCTCCCCGACAGGGGATCCCCCCTACGAGCAGTACTTC.

This clonotype was detected many times. The DNA for the CDR3 is TGTGCCAGCAGTTTCGCCGGGACAGAAAGGACTGAAGCTTTCTTT. Translated: CASSFAGTERTEAFF. The V call is TRBV12-3 or TRBV12-4, the J call TRBJ1-1, with 7 bases fitting TRBD1. The ends lost 3 bases at V and 5 bases at J; junction bases unmatched: 9. The CDR3 is 15 amino acids.

This clonotype was picked up one time. This rearrangement joins TRBV10-3 to TRBJ1-2; 9 bases line up with TRBD1. The length of the CDR3 is 16 residues. Germline V lookup: CDR1 ENHRY, CDR2 SYGVKD. V was clipped by 2 bases and J by 4 bases; unmatched bases: 8. DNA of the CDR3: TGTGCCATCAGTGAGGAACAGGGGGCAATTCCCTATGGCTACACCTTC. This gives the protein CAISEEQGAIPYGYTF.

This clonotype was seen a few times. This chain uses TRBV15 with TRBJ1-2, with D tentatively TRBD1 (5 bases). CDR1 is LNHNV and CDR2 is YYDKDF in the germline V gene (reference sequence). The V end lost 0 bases, the J end lost 4 bases, and 12 bases lay between the germline ends. This CDR3 contains 15 residues. In DNA form, the CDR3 reads TGTGCCACCAGCAGAGATGCGCAGGGACCCTATGGCTACACCTTC. It specifies CATSRDAQGPYGYTF.

V is TRBV27 and J is TRBJ2-3; TRBD1 matches at 9 bases. The germline V gene has CDR1 MNHEY and CDR2 SMNVEV (reference sequence). This CDR3 has 15 residues. V lost 2 bases to trimming and J lost 5 bases; unmatched junction nucleotides: 5. In nucleotides, the CDR3 is TGTGCCAGCAGTTTACGGAGGACAGGGGTAGATACGCAGTATTTT. It specifies CASSLRRTGVDTQYF.

The genes are TRBV20-1 and TRBJ1-1, with 8 bases that match TRBD1. The CDR3 is made up of 14 amino acids. V shed 0 bases and J 5 bases; nucleotides not matched to a gene: 5. Germline CDR1 reads DFQATT; CDR2 reads SNEGSKA (reference sequence). The CDR3 spells CSARDLDRGTEAFF. Written as DNA, the CDR3 is TGCAGTGCTAGAGATCTCGACAGGGGTACTGAAGCTTTCTTT.

The chain is built from TRBV25-1 and TRBJ2-1; possible D gene TRBD1, 6 bases. Germline V gives CDR1 MGHDK, CDR2 SYGVNS. The CDR3 consists of 14 residues. The V end lost 7 bases, the J end lost 6 bases, and 16 bases lay between the germline ends. The CDR3 protein is CASNHLGTRNEQFF. The CDR3 DNA reads as TGTGCCAGCAATCATCTCGGGACACGCAATGAGCAGTTCTTC. Full variable domain (rest looked up from reference TRBV25-1 and TRBJ2-1): EADIYQTPRYLVIGTGKKITLECSQTMGHDKMYWYQQDPGMELHLIHYSYGVNSTEKGDLSSESTVSRIRTEHFPLTLESARPSHTSQYLCASNHLGTRNEQFFGPGTRLTVL.

This clonotype occurred once. The chain carries TRBV28 and TRBJ2-1; D is unclear. This CDR3 spans 13 amino acids. V was trimmed by 2 bases and J by 9 bases, leaving 11 bases between them. CDR1 is MDHEN, CDR2 SYDVKM, per germline. Here the CDR3 reads CASSLDMSSEQFF. In nucleotides, the CDR3 is TGTGCCAGCAGTTTAGACATGTCGTCTGAGCAGTTCTTC.